Given below is one T cell receptor beta chain in context. These data come from a study of resident and recirculating memory T cells in vitiligo. Here immunoSEQ multiplex PCR was the method, and the copy in TCRdb shows in-frame clones only, minus some. The table records tens of thousands of clones, roughly 92% of them present only once. No vitiligo treatment was given during the prior three months. V shed 2 bases and J shed 3 bases, with 13 bases lying between them. There are 15 residues in the CDR3. Germline-derived CDR1 and CDR2 are KGHSH and LQKENI. This receptor was identified in a male donor with vitiligo. V is TRBV18 and J is TRBJ1-2, with a weak D call TRBD1 (6 bases). The sample comprised blood. The DNA for the CDR3 is TGTGCCAGCTCACCAAGGGACACCATCGACTATGGCTACACCTTC. This codes for CASSPRDTIDYGYTF.